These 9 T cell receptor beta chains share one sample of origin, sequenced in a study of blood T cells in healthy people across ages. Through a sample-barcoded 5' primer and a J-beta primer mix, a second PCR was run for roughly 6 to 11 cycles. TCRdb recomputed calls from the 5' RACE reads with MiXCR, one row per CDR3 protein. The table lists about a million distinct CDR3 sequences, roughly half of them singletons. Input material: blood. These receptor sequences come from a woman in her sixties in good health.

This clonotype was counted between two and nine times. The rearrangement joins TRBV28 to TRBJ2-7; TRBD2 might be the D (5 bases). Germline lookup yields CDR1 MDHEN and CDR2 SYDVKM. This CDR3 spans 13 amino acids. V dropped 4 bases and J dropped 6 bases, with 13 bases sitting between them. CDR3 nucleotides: TGTGCCAGCAGTTCGGGGTCCACGTTCGAGCAGTACTTC. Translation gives CASSSGSTFEQYF.

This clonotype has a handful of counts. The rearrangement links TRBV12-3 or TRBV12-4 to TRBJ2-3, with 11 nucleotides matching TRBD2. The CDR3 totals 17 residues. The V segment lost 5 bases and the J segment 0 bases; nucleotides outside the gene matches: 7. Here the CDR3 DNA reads TGTGCCAGCAGTACCCTTAGGACTAGCGGGAGCACAGATACGCAGTATTTT. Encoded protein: CASSTLRTSGSTDTQYF.

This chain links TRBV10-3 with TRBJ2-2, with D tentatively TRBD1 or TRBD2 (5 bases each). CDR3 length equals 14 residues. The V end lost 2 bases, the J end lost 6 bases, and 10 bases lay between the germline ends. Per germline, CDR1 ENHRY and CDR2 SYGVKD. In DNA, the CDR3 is TGTGCCATCAGTGAGCTTGGGGGTCCCGGGGAGCTGTTTTTT. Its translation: CAISELGGPGELFF.

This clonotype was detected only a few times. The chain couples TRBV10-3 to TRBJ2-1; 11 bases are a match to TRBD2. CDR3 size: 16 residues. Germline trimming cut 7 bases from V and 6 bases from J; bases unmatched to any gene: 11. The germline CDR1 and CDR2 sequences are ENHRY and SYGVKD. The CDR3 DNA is TGTGCCATCACCCCCTTACTAGCGGGAGCCCTCAATGAGCAGTTCTTC. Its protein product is CAITPLLAGALNEQFF.

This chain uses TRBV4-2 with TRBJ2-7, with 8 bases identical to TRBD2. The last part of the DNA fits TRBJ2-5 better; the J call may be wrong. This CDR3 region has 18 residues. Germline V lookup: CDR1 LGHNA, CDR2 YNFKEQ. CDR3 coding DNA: TGTGCCAGCAGCCAAGATTTGCGGCTAGCGGGTACCCAAGAGACCCAGTACTTC. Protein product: CASSQDLRLAGTQETQYF.

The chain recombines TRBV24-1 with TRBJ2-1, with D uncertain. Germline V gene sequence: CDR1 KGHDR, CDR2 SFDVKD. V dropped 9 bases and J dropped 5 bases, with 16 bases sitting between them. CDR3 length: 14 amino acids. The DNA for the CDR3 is TGTGCCACCTGTTGTGGGGAAAGGGACAATGAGCAGTTCTTC. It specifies CATCCGERDNEQFF.

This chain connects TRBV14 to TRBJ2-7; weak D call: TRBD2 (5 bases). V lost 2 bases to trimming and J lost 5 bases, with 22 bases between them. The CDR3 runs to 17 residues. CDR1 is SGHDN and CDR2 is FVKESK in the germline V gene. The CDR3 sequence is CASSQRRKVGARHEQYF. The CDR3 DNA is TGTGCCAGCAGCCAACGGAGAAAGGTGGGAGCCCGTCACGAGCAGTACTTC.

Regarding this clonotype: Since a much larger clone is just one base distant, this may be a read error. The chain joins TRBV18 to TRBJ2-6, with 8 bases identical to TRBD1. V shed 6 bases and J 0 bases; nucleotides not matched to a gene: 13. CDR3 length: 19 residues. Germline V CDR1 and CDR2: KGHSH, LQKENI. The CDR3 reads CASSSWQGADLSGANVLTF. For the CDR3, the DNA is TGTGCCAGCTCCTCATGGCAGGGGGCTGACCTCTCTGGGGCCAACGTCCTGACTTTC.

As DNA, the CDR3 is TGTGCCAGCAGCTTGGCAGGGGGCGGGTTAGAGACCCAGTACTTC. This encodes CASSLAGGGLETQYF. The rearrangement joins TRBV5-5 to TRBJ2-5; 8 bases are a match to TRBD1. The CDR3 has 15 residues. Per the germline V gene, CDR1 is SGHKS and CDR2 is YYEKEE (reference sequence). With V trimmed by 0 bases and J by 4 bases, 5 bases remained unmatched.